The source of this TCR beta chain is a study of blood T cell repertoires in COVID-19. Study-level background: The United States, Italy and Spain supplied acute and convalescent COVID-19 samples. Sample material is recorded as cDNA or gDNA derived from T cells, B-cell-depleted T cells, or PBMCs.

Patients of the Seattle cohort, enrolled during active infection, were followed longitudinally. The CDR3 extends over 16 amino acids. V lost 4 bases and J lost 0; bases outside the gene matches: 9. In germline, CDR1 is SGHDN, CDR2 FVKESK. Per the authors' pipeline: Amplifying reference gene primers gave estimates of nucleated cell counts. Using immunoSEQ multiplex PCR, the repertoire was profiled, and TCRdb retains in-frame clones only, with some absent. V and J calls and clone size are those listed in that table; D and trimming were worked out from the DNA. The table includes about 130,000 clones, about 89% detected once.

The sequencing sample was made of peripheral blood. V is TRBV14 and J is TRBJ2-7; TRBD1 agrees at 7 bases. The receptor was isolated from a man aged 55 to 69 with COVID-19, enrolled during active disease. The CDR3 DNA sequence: TGTGCCAGCAGCCGAGCGACAGGGATGTCCTCCTACGAGCAGTACTTC. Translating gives CASSRATGMSSYEQYF.